This T cell receptor (beta chain) was identified during a study of cytomegalovirus exposure and HLA in healthy donors. The germline V gene has CDR1 SQVTM and CDR2 ANQGSEA. Trimming stripped 8 bases from V and 8 bases from J, with 13 bases between. CDR3 length: 11 residues. The primer mix had 60 Vbeta and 13 Jbeta primers. Sequencing was performed with immunoSEQ multiplex PCR; in TCRdb, only in-frame clones are kept and a portion is missing. The sample lists approximately 150,000 clones, 78% occurring once. The donors were healthy bone marrow donors. Study-level findings and limits: Cytomegalovirus status, reportedly, was diagnosed with high specificity and sensitivity by the classifier. Rare TCR sequences predominated, though certain public TCRs were found in many donors. CMV serostatus was the only recorded immune exposure for donors.

About this clone: Its target is not known.

The rearrangement uses TRBV29-1 and TRBJ2-1; D unresolved. The source material was PBMCs. This TCR derives from a woman aged 18 to 35 in good health and CMV-seropositive. CDR3 region: CSYLRTDEQFF. CDR3 sequence (DNA): TGCAGCTATTTACGAACGGATGAGCAGTTCTTC.